These 18 T cell receptor beta chains share one sample of origin, sequenced in a study of T-cell memory formation after mild COVID-19. TCRdb called the 5' RACE reads again in MiXCR, with one record for every CDR3 protein. The sample comprises fewer than 250,000 distinct CDR3 sequences, about 11% of which are singletons, and less than 4% rests with the top ten. The sample taken for sequencing was PBMCs or a T cell subset sorted from them (not recorded which). The source of these receptors is a man in his late teens or twenties who had mild COVID-19 (a few samples of this study predate the infection). Cell type and time point are not known.

The table lists this clonotype with many counts. The J gene is TRBJ2-1, the V gene TRBV2, with 7 bases identical to TRBD1. The V segment lost 6 bases and the J segment 5 bases; nucleotides outside the gene matches: 7. Germline CDR1 is SNHLY and CDR2 is FYNNEI. The CDR3 has 14 residues. The chain's CDR3 is CASRRQGLDNEQFF. CDR3 DNA: TGTGCCAGCAGAAGACAGGGCTTGGACAATGAGCAGTTCTTC. Based on the CDR3 plus reference TRBV2 and TRBJ2-1, the full variable domain is EPEVTQTPSHQVTQMGQEVILRCVPISNHLYFYWYRQILGQKVEFLVSFYNNEISEKSEIFDDQFSVERPDGSNFTLKIRSTKLEDSAMYFCASRRQGLDNEQFFGPGTRLTVL.

This chain links TRBV7-2 with TRBJ1-2; D gene uncertain. V shed 1 base and J shed 0 bases, with 6 bases lying between them. Germline loops: CDR1 SGHTA, CDR2 FQGNSA. The CDR3 runs to 14 residues. The CDR3 DNA reads as TGTGCCAGCAGCTTAGGACCCTCTAACTATGGCTACACCTTC. It codes for CASSLGPSNYGYTF.

V usage is TRBV3-1 and J usage is TRBJ2-7; 7 positions agree with TRBD1. This CDR3 region has 14 residues. Germline V gene lookup returns CDR1 LGHDT and CDR2 YNNKEL (reference sequence). Trimming at V came to 0 bases and at J to 3 bases, leaving 2 bases not matched to a gene. The CDR3, as DNA: TGTGCCAGCAGCCAAGACGGGACAGTCTACGAGCAGTACTTC. Protein: CASSQDGTVYEQYF.

The chain uses TRBV9 and TRBJ2-1; D gene uncertain. The V and J ends lost 0 bases and 2 bases respectively, with 9 bases between them. CDR3 size: 15 residues. Germline V lookup: CDR1 SGDLS, CDR2 YYNGEE. This chain's CDR3 is CASSVGGWAYNEQFF. CDR3 sequence (DNA): TGTGCCAGCAGCGTAGGTGGTTGGGCCTACAATGAGCAGTTCTTC. The variable domain in full, with the rest retrieved from reference TRBV9 and TRBJ2-1, is DSGVTQTPKHLITATGQRVTLRCSPRSGDLSVYWYQQSLDQGLQFLIQYYNGEERAKGNILERFSAQQFPDLHSELNLSSLELGDSALYFCASSVGGWAYNEQFFGPGTRLTVL.

The table lists this clonotype with a few counts. This rearrangement joins TRBV28 to TRBJ2-3; D could derive from TRBD1 or TRBD2 (5 bases each). The V gene's germline CDR1 is MDHEN and CDR2 SYDVKM. V shed 6 bases and J shed 4 bases, with 14 bases lying between them. The CDR3 sequence is 14 residues long. CDR3 loop: CASRPGVGADTQYF. The CDR3 coding sequence is TGTGCCAGCAGACCCGGGGTAGGGGCAGATACGCAGTATTTT.

This clonotype appeared many times. The chain is built from TRBV10-1 and TRBJ2-3, with D uncertain. Germline CDR1 is WNHNN and CDR2 is SYGVQD (reference sequence). CDR3 length: 13 amino acids. V lost 5 bases to trimming and J lost 0 bases, with 6 bases between them. The CDR3 sequence: CASSRGSTDTQYF. The CDR3 bases are TGCGCCAGCAGTCGAGGAAGCACAGATACGCAGTATTTT.

This clonotype was observed at least ten times. J is TRBJ2-1 and V is TRBV7-3; D may match TRBD1 or TRBD2 (5 bases each). V was shortened by 5 bases and J by 3 bases, with 17 bases between the two germline ends. CDR3 size: 16 residues. Per the germline V gene, CDR1 is SGHTA and CDR2 is FQGTGA. CDR3 sequence: CASSPSRDRSYNEQFF. In DNA, the CDR3 is TGTGCCAGCAGCCCTTCCCGGGACCGTAGCTACAATGAGCAGTTCTTC.

The chain is built from TRBV6-6 and TRBJ1-1, with TRBD1 matching over 9 bases. V gave up 2 bases and J gave up 1 base; unmatched junction bases: 11. Germline V gene sequence: CDR1 MNHNY, CDR2 SVGAGI (reference sequence). The CDR3 runs 18 residues. DNA of the CDR3: TGTGCCAGCAGTTACCGGCTGGGACAGGGACAAGGGAACACTGAAGCTTTCTTT. It specifies CASSYRLGQGQGNTEAFF.

A few counts support this clonotype. The CDR3 DNA follows: TGTGCCAGCAGCCCTACTAACAATGAGCAGTTCTTC. Protein: CASSPTNNEQFF. The genes are TRBV6-2 or TRBV6-3 and TRBJ2-1; D remains ambiguous. Germline CDR1 reads MNHEY; CDR2 reads SVGEGT. With 6 bases removed from V and 5 bases from J, the gap between germline ends came to 8 bases. The CDR3 runs to 12 residues.

This clonotype showed up many times. The rearrangement links TRBV12-5 to TRBJ2-1; 10 bases agree with TRBD1. The ends lost 5 bases at V and 7 bases at J; junction bases unmatched: 8. Germline CDR1 LGHNT, CDR2 FRNRAP. This CDR3 is built from 15 residues. DNA of the CDR3: TGTGCTAGTGGTACCCGGGACAGGGGAATTAATGAGCAGTTCTTC. Its protein is CASGTRDRGINEQFF. The entire variable domain, with the rest obtained from reference TRBV12-5 and TRBJ2-1, is as follows: DARVTQTPRHKVTEMGQEVTMRCQPILGHNTVFWYRQTMMQGLELLAYFRNRAPLDDSGMPKDRFSAEMPDATLATLKIQPSEPRDSAVYFCASGTRDRGINEQFFGPGTRLTVL.

This clonotype was seen only a few times. CDR3 residues: CASSQLSAGYGYTF. CDR3 DNA: TGTGCCAGCAGCCAGCTCTCGGCAGGGTATGGCTACACCTTC. The chain combines TRBV4-2 with TRBJ1-2, with D possibly TRBD1 on 5 matching bases. Trimming cost V 3 bases and J 5 bases, with 13 bases left between them. This CDR3 has 14 residues. Germline loops: CDR1 LGHNA, CDR2 YNFKEQ.

The gene calls are TRBV19 and TRBJ1-5; D gene unclear. Trimming removed 1 base from V and 2 bases from J, with 12 bases in between. The CDR3 covers 16 residues. Germline V gives CDR1 LNHDA, CDR2 SQIVND (reference sequence). DNA for the CDR3: TGTGCCAGTAGTATAGTGCCGAAACCGGGCAATCAGCCCCAGCATTTT. This translates into CASSIVPKPGNQPQHF.

There are many counts of this clonotype. The chain couples TRBV7-2 to TRBJ1-1, with D uncertain. Germline V CDR1 and CDR2: SGHTA, FQGNSA. V shed 1 base and J shed 0 bases, with 9 bases lying between them. There are 15 residues in the CDR3. CDR3 nucleotides: TGTGCCAGCAGCTTAGTGGCGGGTCTGAACACTGAAGCTTTCTTT. Its protein product is CASSLVAGLNTEAFF.

This clonotype was seen more than once but under ten times. The chain employs TRBV5-8 and TRBJ2-6; D not resolved. The germline CDR1 and CDR2 sequences are SGHTS and YDEGEE. The CDR3 sequence is 13 residues long. V lost 5 bases, J lost 2 bases, and 5 bases lay in between. The CDR3 sequence is CASRVTGANVLTF. CDR3 DNA sequence: TGTGCCAGCAGGGTGACTGGGGCCAACGTCCTGACTTTC.

This clonotype was observed a handful of times. This chain links TRBV5-1 with TRBJ2-1; a weak D match, TRBD2 (5 bases). Looked up from germline, CDR1 is SGHRS and CDR2 is YFSETQ. Trimming removed 2 bases at V and 5 bases at J, with 8 bases between. This CDR3 has 13 residues. CDR3 sequence reads: CASSLSGNNEQFF. The CDR3 DNA is TGCGCCAGCAGCTTATCGGGGAACAATGAGCAGTTCTTC.

This clonotype was counted at least ten times. The rearrangement joins TRBV7-2 to TRBJ1-6; D is uncertain. The CDR3 length is 13 residues. Germline CDR1 SGHTA, CDR2 FQGNSA. Trimming left V 7 bases short and J 7 bases short, with 11 bases between. The CDR3 reads CASTLDGNSPLHF. The DNA for the CDR3 is TGTGCCAGCACCCTAGACGGAAATTCACCCCTCCACTTT.

This clonotype has ten or more counts. The V call is TRBV5-6, the J call TRBJ1-1; TRBD1 is a possible D gene (5 bases). The CDR3 runs to 14 residues. CDR1 and CDR2 (germline): SGHDT, YYEEEE. The ends were cut back, 5 bases at V and 3 bases at J, with 14 bases in the middle. The CDR3 region is CASSKRGRDTEAFF. CDR3 DNA sequence: TGTGCCAGCAGTAAGAGGGGCCGAGACACTGAAGCTTTCTTT.

This clonotype came up a few times. The chain uses TRBV12-3 or TRBV12-4 and TRBJ1-1, with no clear D. V dropped 5 bases and J dropped 1 base, with 8 bases sitting between them. This CDR3 has 13 amino acids. CDR3 loop: CASSLLQNTEAFF. The DNA for the CDR3 is TGTGCCAGCAGTCTGTTGCAGAACACTGAAGCTTTCTTT.